The 15 T cell receptor beta chains below all came from one sample that was sequenced in a study of tumor-infiltrating lymphocytes in primary liver carcinoma. Unsorted bulk tissue, about 20-32 mg of it, served as the source for co-extraction of RNA and DNA. From 500 ng of total RNA, TCR beta-specific cDNA was reverse-transcribed using a constant-region primer. Nested multiplex PCR, run for three rounds with slightly modified ARM-PCR, yielded TCR beta libraries. The study ran its first two PCR rounds for approximately 11 cycles each, using TRBV1-TRBV30 forward primers and a C-beta reverse primer. Each CDR3 protein gets one entry after TCRdb re-called the multiplex PCR reads with MiXCR. The sample comprises about 120,000 distinct CDR3 sequences, around 70% of which are singletons, and around 8.1% rests with the top ten. Sample: tumor-adjacent normal liver tissue. All receptors derive from a woman aged 60 to 75 with primary liver carcinoma and hepatitis B virus infection.

Points on this clonotype: The junction departs from the called germline gene at one end, perhaps through a read error. V and J are TRBV11-2 and TRBJ1-4; D is ambiguous. Germline V gene lookup returns CDR1 SGHAT and CDR2 FQNNGV. This CDR3 contains 13 residues. In nucleotides, the CDR3 is TGTGCCAGCAGCGGGTGGCTGGGTGGAAAACTGTTTTTC. This translates into CASSGWLGGKLFF.

Notes on this clonotype: The junction and the germline gene differ at one end; a read error may be behind it. This chain joins TRBV4-1 and TRBJ1-3; D possibly corresponds to TRBD1 (5 bases). The CDR3 contains 16 residues. Germline CDR1 and CDR2: MGHRA and YSYEKL. This chain's CDR3 is CANSRQRGLRGNTIYF. The CDR3 DNA follows: TGCGCCAACAGCCGACAAAGGGGACTTCGTGGAAACACCATATATTTT.

This clonotype is medium-sized (0.01 to 0.1%) by share. The chain carries TRBV11-2 and TRBJ1-1; tentative D call: TRBD1 (6 bases). With 3 bases removed from V and 5 bases from J, the gap between germline ends came to 16 bases. CDR1 and CDR2 (germline): SGHAT, FQNNGV. The CDR3 length is 15 residues. For the CDR3, the DNA is TGTGCCAGCAGCTTCCCGACAGGTCAAGGGACTGAAGCTTTCTTT. Translating gives CASSFPTGQGTEAFF. The full variable domain, completed using reference TRBV11-2 and TRBJ1-1, is EAGVAQSPRYKIIEKRQSVAFWCNPISGHATLYWYQQILGQGPKLLIQFQNNGVVDDSQLPKDRFSAERLKGVDSTLKIQPAKLEDSAVYLCASSFPTGQGTEAFFGQGTRLTVV.

This clonotype was counted only a few times. With a much larger clone just one base away, this may be a read error. The chain employs TRBV28 and TRBJ1-4; no definite D call. The V and J ends lost 1 base and 6 bases respectively, with 9 bases between them. Germline V CDR1 and CDR2: MDHEN, SYDVKM. The CDR3 loop spans 14 amino acids. CDR3 in amino acids: CASSLYRGDEKLFF. The DNA for the CDR3 is TGTGCCAGCAGTTTATACAGAGGTGATGAAAAACTGTTTTTT.

Notes on this clonotype: Possible read error: a much larger clone is one base away. In DNA form, the CDR3 reads TGTGTCAGCAGTAGGGGCGGTTACGAGCAGTACTTC. As protein: CVSSRGGYEQYF. The chain uses TRBV6-2 or TRBV6-3 and TRBJ2-7; a weak D match, TRBD1 (5 bases). The CDR3 is 12 residues long. Germline V lookup: CDR1 MNHEY, CDR2 SVGEGT.

As concerns this clonotype: At one boundary the junction diverges from the germline segment, which might be a read error. The gene calls are TRBV6-1 and TRBJ1-2, with no clear D. The CDR3 is made up of 12 amino acids. Germline V gene data show CDR1 as MNHNS and CDR2 as SASEGT. The chain's CDR3 is CASSAGGYGFTF. The DNA of the CDR3 is TGTGCCAGCAGTGCCGGAGGCTATGGCTTCACCTTC.

To note about this clonotype: One junction end does not reproduce the germline sequence, and a read error may be involved. The CDR3 coding sequence is TGTGCCAGCAACTTGGCCCGGTCTACGCAGGATTTT. It yields the protein CASNLARSTQDF. The genes are TRBV5-6 and TRBJ2-3; no firm D call. The germline V gene encodes CDR1 SGHDT and CDR2 YYEEEE. The CDR3 has 12 amino acids.

The table lists this clonotype with a count of one. This likely comes from a read error, as the CDR3 has no conserved phenylalanine or tryptophan at its end. The chain has TRBV10-3 and TRBJ1-5, with D possibly matching TRBD1 (5 bases). This CDR3 is 12 amino acids long. V was clipped by 11 bases and J by 4 bases, with 12 bases between them. Germline V gene data show CDR1 as ENHRY and CDR2 as SYGVKD. CDR3 bases: TGTGCCCGCCGGGACGAAAATCAGCCCCAGCATCTT. Translating gives CARRDENQPQHL.

This chain uses TRBV6-2 or TRBV6-3 with TRBJ1-2; D gene unclear. The length of the CDR3 is 13 residues. The V and J ends lost 5 bases and 8 bases respectively, with 15 bases between them. CDR1 is MNHEY and CDR2 is SVGEGT in the germline V gene. CDR3 region: CASSVTVERGYTF. DNA for the CDR3: TGTGCCAGCAGTGTAACAGTGGAGCGCGGCTACACCTTC.

In the case of this clonotype: Sequence at one end of the junction differs from germline and may be a read error. CDR3 in DNA: TGTACCAGCAGTCAGACCGGGAACTATGGCTACACCTTC. Amino acid sequence: CTSSQTGNYGYTF. The chain uses TRBV6-1 and TRBJ1-2; no clear D gene. This CDR3 is built from 13 residues. Germline lookup yields CDR1 MNHNS and CDR2 SASEGT.

As for this clonotype: Relative to the germline gene, one junction end is altered; a read error may explain this. This chain connects TRBV7-9 to TRBJ1-1; possible D gene TRBD1, 5 bases. This CDR3 has 13 amino acids. Germline CDR1 reads SEHNR; CDR2 reads FQNEAQ (reference sequence). The CDR3 DNA reads TGTGCCAGCACCTTACAGGTGAGCACTAAAGCTTTCTTT. Translating it yields CASTLQVSTKAFF.

This clonotype was observed a handful of times. A clone one base away is much larger, so this may be a read error. The chain couples TRBV4-2 to TRBJ2-2; TRBD2 might be the D (6 bases). CDR1 and CDR2 from the germline V gene are LGHNA and YNFKEQ. CDR3 size: 14 residues. The CDR3 DNA is TGTGCCAGCAGCCAAGATAGTCGCACCGGGGGGCTGTTTTTT. Its protein is CASSQDSRTGGLFF.

For this clonotype: A read error is possible here, since a much larger clone lies one base away. This chain links TRBV28 with TRBJ2-7, with D perhaps matching TRBD2 (6 bases). CDR1 is MDHEN, CDR2 SYDVKM, per germline. This CDR3 region has 12 residues. The CDR3 protein is CASTLNSGEQYF. CDR3 DNA sequence: TGTGCCAGCACTTTAAATAGCGGCGAGCAGTACTTC.

This chain connects TRBV29-1 to TRBJ2-1; 7 positions match TRBD2. CDR3 length equals 14 residues. CDR1 SQVTM and CDR2 ANQGSEA come from the germline V gene. V shed 4 bases and J 8 bases; nucleotides not matched to a gene: 11. The CDR3 DNA sequence: TGCAGCGTTGCAGGGACTAACGAGAAGTATGAGCAGTTCTTC. This encodes CSVAGTNEKYEQFF.

This chain joins TRBV12-3 or TRBV12-4 and TRBJ1-1; 8 positions agree with TRBD1. Trimming removed 10 bases from V and 4 bases from J; junction bases left unmatched: 20. This CDR3 has 17 residues. CDR3 protein: CAISPDWTGNGTTEAFF. The CDR3 DNA follows: TGTGCCATCAGCCCCGACTGGACAGGGAACGGGACCACTGAAGCTTTCTTT.